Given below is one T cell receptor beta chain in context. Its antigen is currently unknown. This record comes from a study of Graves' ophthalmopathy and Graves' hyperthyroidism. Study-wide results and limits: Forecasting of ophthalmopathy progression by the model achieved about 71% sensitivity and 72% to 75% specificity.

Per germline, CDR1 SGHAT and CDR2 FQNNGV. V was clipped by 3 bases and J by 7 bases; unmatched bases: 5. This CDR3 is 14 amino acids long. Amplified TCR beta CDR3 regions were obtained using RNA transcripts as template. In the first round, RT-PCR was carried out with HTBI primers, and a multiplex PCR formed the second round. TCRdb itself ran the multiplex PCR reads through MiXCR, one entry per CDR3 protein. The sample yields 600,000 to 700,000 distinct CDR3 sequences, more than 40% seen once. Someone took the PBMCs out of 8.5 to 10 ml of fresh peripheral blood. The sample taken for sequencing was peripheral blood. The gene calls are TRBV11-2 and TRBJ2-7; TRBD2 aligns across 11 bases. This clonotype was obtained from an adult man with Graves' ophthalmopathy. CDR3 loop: CASSLRLAGGEQYF. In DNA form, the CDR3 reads TGTGCCAGCAGCTTGAGGCTAGCGGGGGGTGAGCAGTACTTC.